The rows below give T cell receptor beta chains drawn from one sample of a study of identical twins. Each CDR3 protein is one row after TCRdb ran MiXCR on the 5' RACE reads. Of around 480,000 distinct CDR3 sequences in the sample, 13% to 15% were seen once. Separately, the same data were catalogued under a study of yellow fever vaccine responses in identical twins.

Input material: CD4+ T cells sorted from blood. These receptors originate from a woman aged 18-30 years in good health. Each CDR3 is given with its conserved first and last residue. Fields, in order: J gene, clone size, V gene, D gene, CDR3 DNA, CDR3 protein. The D gene is left open where the match is weak. The listing skips clone size in some rows; elsewhere it reads once, few, many or a size class.

j_call: TRBJ2-3; clone_size: -; v_call: TRBV10-3; d_call: -; cdr3_nt: TGTGCCATCAAGGAGACAACGGCAGATACGCAGTATTTT; cdr3_aa: CAIKETTADTQYF
j_call: TRBJ2-3; clone_size: -; v_call: TRBV10-3; d_call: TRBD1; cdr3_nt: TGTGCCATCAGTGAGTCGTCGGGACAGGGGCGCACAGATACGCAGTATTTT; cdr3_aa: CAISESSGQGRTDTQYF
j_call: TRBJ2-5; clone_size: few; v_call: TRBV12-3/TRBV12-4; d_call: TRBD1; cdr3_nt: TGTGCCAGCAGTTTCGACAGGGTGGGGGCTGTGGGAGAGACCCAGTACTTC; cdr3_aa: CASSFDRVGAVGETQYF
j_call: TRBJ2-2; clone_size: -; v_call: TRBV12-3/TRBV12-4; d_call: TRBD1; cdr3_nt: TGTGCCTTCTGTTCGGGACAGGGGAGTGGGGTACTCACCGGGGAGCTGTTTTTT; cdr3_aa: CAFCSGQGSGVLTGELFF
j_call: TRBJ2-1; clone_size: many; v_call: TRBV14; d_call: TRBD2; cdr3_nt: TGTGCCAGCAGCCGCTACGGGACTAGCGGGAGGGCCCGTTACAATGAGCAGTTCTTC; cdr3_aa: CASSRYGTSGRARYNEQFF
j_call: TRBJ2-2; clone_size: few; v_call: TRBV5-5; d_call: -; cdr3_nt: TGTGCCAGCAGCGGGTGGGGAGCCGGGGAGCTGTTTTTT; cdr3_aa: CASSGWGAGELFF
j_call: TRBJ2-7; clone_size: few; v_call: TRBV5-1; d_call: TRBD1; cdr3_nt: TGCGCCAGCAGCTTGGTTCAGGGGGCTTCCTACGAGCAGTACTTC; cdr3_aa: CASSLVQGASYEQYF
j_call: TRBJ2-1; clone_size: -; v_call: TRBV3-1; d_call: TRBD2; cdr3_nt: TGTGCCAGCAGCCTCAGTGGGCGGGAGCGCTCCAATGAGCAGTTCTTC; cdr3_aa: CASSLSGRERSNEQFF
j_call: TRBJ2-1; clone_size: -; v_call: TRBV4-3; d_call: -; cdr3_nt: TGCGCCAGCAGCCAAGATGAGGAGAATTTGGTCGGGAATGAGCAGTTCTTC; cdr3_aa: CASSQDEENLVGNEQFF
j_call: TRBJ1-2; clone_size: -; v_call: TRBV7-9; d_call: -; cdr3_nt: TGTGCCAGCAGCTTAGCCGGGACGGCATTGAATGAGGGCTACACCTTC; cdr3_aa: CASSLAGTALNEGYTF
j_call: TRBJ2-2; clone_size: -; v_call: TRBV6-5; d_call: TRBD2; cdr3_nt: TGTGCCAGCAGTTACTCGACTAGCGGGAGAACCGGGGAGCTGTTTTTT; cdr3_aa: CASSYSTSGRTGELFF
j_call: TRBJ2-7; clone_size: few; v_call: TRBV10-3; d_call: -; cdr3_nt: TGTGCCATCAGTGGAAGTAGCGGCACCGCCTACGAGCAGTACTTC; cdr3_aa: CAISGSSGTAYEQYF
j_call: TRBJ2-6; clone_size: -; v_call: TRBV5-1; d_call: -; cdr3_nt: TGCGCCAGCAGCGATACAGGTAACGACGTCCTGACTTTC; cdr3_aa: CASSDTGNDVLTF
j_call: TRBJ2-1; clone_size: -; v_call: TRBV6-6; d_call: -; cdr3_nt: TGTGCCAGCAGTAAGGAGGGGGGGTACAATGAGCAGTTCTTC; cdr3_aa: CASSKEGGYNEQFF
j_call: TRBJ2-1; clone_size: many; v_call: TRBV5-1; d_call: TRBD2; cdr3_nt: TGCGCCAGCAGCGCCGGACTAGCGGGATGGGTCAATGAGCAGTTCTTC; cdr3_aa: CASSAGLAGWVNEQFF
j_call: TRBJ2-5; clone_size: -; v_call: TRBV29-1; d_call: TRBD2; cdr3_nt: TGCAGCGTTCTAGCGGGAGGCTTCCAAGAGACCCAGTACTTC; cdr3_aa: CSVLAGGFQETQYF
j_call: TRBJ2-2; clone_size: few; v_call: TRBV5-4; d_call: TRBD1; cdr3_nt: TGTGCCAGCAGCCCTCCCGGACAGGGGAGGGCCGGGGAGCTGTTTTTT; cdr3_aa: CASSPPGQGRAGELFF
j_call: TRBJ1-3; clone_size: -; v_call: TRBV15; d_call: TRBD1; cdr3_nt: TGTGCCACCAGCAAAACTAGACAGGGTGCTGGAAACACCATATATTTT; cdr3_aa: CATSKTRQGAGNTIYF
j_call: TRBJ2-5; clone_size: few; v_call: TRBV7-9; d_call: TRBD2; cdr3_nt: TGTGCCAGCAGCTTAGTACTAGCGGGGGACCAACAAGAGACCCAGTACTTC; cdr3_aa: CASSLVLAGDQQETQYF
j_call: TRBJ1-2; clone_size: -; v_call: TRBV7-2; d_call: -; cdr3_nt: TGTGCCAGCAGCCGGACAGAGGGCTACACCTTC; cdr3_aa: CASSRTEGYTF
j_call: TRBJ1-1; clone_size: few; v_call: TRBV5-1; d_call: -; cdr3_nt: TGCGCCAGCAGCTTGGTAGTGATGAACACTGAAGCTTTCTTT; cdr3_aa: CASSLVVMNTEAFF
j_call: TRBJ2-3; clone_size: few; v_call: TRBV7-9; d_call: TRBD2; cdr3_nt: TGTGCCAGCTCCTGGGAGACTAGCGGGGGTTCAGATACGCAGTATTTT; cdr3_aa: CASSWETSGGSDTQYF
j_call: TRBJ2-1; clone_size: -; v_call: TRBV7-2; d_call: -; cdr3_nt: TGTGCCAGCAGCCTCTCCTTAGTTAGCGGACATTACAATGAGCAGTTCTTC; cdr3_aa: CASSLSLVSGHYNEQFF
j_call: TRBJ2-2; clone_size: -; v_call: TRBV11-2; d_call: TRBD2; cdr3_nt: TGTGCCAGCAGCCCGATAGCGGGAACGAACACCGGGGAGCTGTTTTTT; cdr3_aa: CASSPIAGTNTGELFF
j_call: TRBJ1-2; clone_size: -; v_call: TRBV18; d_call: -; cdr3_nt: TGTGCCAGCTCACCAATCGGACGGAACGCTAACTATGGCTACACCTTC; cdr3_aa: CASSPIGRNANYGYTF
j_call: TRBJ1-2; clone_size: few; v_call: TRBV5-1; d_call: TRBD1; cdr3_nt: TGCGCCAGCAGCTACGGGACAGGGGGAAACTATGGCTACACCTTC; cdr3_aa: CASSYGTGGNYGYTF
j_call: TRBJ2-7; clone_size: few; v_call: TRBV12-3/TRBV12-4; d_call: TRBD2; cdr3_nt: TGTGCCAGCAGTCCTAGCGGGAGTTTGGTCGAGCAGTACTTC; cdr3_aa: CASSPSGSLVEQYF
j_call: TRBJ2-3; clone_size: few; v_call: TRBV30; d_call: TRBD2; cdr3_nt: TGTGCCTGGTCGGGCGGGGGTACGCAGTATTTT; cdr3_aa: CAWSGGGTQYF
j_call: TRBJ2-7; clone_size: -; v_call: TRBV21-1; d_call: -; cdr3_nt: TGTGCCAGCAGCAAGAGTTCAGGGGTCTCCTACGAGCAGTACTTC; cdr3_aa: CASSKSSGVSYEQYF
j_call: TRBJ2-7; clone_size: -; v_call: TRBV5-1; d_call: TRBD2; cdr3_nt: TGCGCCAGCAGCTGGATTAGCGGGGGCTCCTACGAGCAGTACTTC; cdr3_aa: CASSWISGGSYEQYF
j_call: TRBJ2-1; clone_size: few; v_call: TRBV6-5; d_call: TRBD2; cdr3_nt: TGTGCCAGCAGTTACCATAGTACTAGCGGCGACAATGAGCAGTTCTTC; cdr3_aa: CASSYHSTSGDNEQFF
j_call: TRBJ2-5; clone_size: -; v_call: TRBV10-1; d_call: -; cdr3_nt: TGCGCCAGCAGTGAGTCGATAGGTGTGACCCAGTACTTC; cdr3_aa: CASSESIGVTQYF
j_call: TRBJ1-1; clone_size: many; v_call: TRBV5-1; d_call: -; cdr3_nt: TGCGCCAGCAGCCCCGGGACTGGGGGCACTGAAGCTTTCTTT; cdr3_aa: CASSPGTGGTEAFF
j_call: TRBJ2-1; clone_size: -; v_call: TRBV11-3; d_call: -; cdr3_nt: TGTGCCAGCAGCCCAACTCCTCTAGCCGTCAATGAGCAGTTCTTC; cdr3_aa: CASSPTPLAVNEQFF
j_call: TRBJ2-7; clone_size: few; v_call: TRBV5-1; d_call: TRBD2; cdr3_nt: TGCGCCACCGCGTGGGAGGGAGTGAACGAGCAGTACTTC; cdr3_aa: CATAWEGVNEQYF
j_call: TRBJ2-1; clone_size: few; v_call: TRBV7-3; d_call: -; cdr3_nt: TGTGCCAGCAGCAAAACCGGGACTCAGCAGTTCTTC; cdr3_aa: CASSKTGTQQFF
j_call: TRBJ2-7; clone_size: few; v_call: TRBV5-1; d_call: -; cdr3_nt: TGCGCCAGCAGCTTTGCCCTCTCCTACGAGCAGTACTTC; cdr3_aa: CASSFALSYEQYF
j_call: TRBJ1-2; clone_size: many; v_call: TRBV6-5; d_call: -; cdr3_nt: TGTGCCAGCAGCGTAACTAACTATGGCTACACCTTC; cdr3_aa: CASSVTNYGYTF
j_call: TRBJ2-7; clone_size: many; v_call: TRBV7-8; d_call: -; cdr3_nt: TGTGCCAGCAGCTTACGACAGTTCCCCTACGAGCAGTACTTC; cdr3_aa: CASSLRQFPYEQYF
j_call: TRBJ2-1; clone_size: -; v_call: TRBV6-2/TRBV6-3; d_call: TRBD2; cdr3_nt: TGTGCCAGCAGCGGTAGCGGGAGACGAAATGAGCAGTTCTTC; cdr3_aa: CASSGSGRRNEQFF
j_call: TRBJ2-5; clone_size: -; v_call: TRBV2; d_call: -; cdr3_nt: TGTGCCAGCAGGAGGCCAGGGAGGATAGAGACCCAGTACTTC; cdr3_aa: CASRRPGRIETQYF
j_call: TRBJ1-2; clone_size: -; v_call: TRBV6-5; d_call: -; cdr3_nt: TGTGCCAGCAGTTACTCGAGTCAGTCTGGGGTAAACTATGGCTACACCTTC; cdr3_aa: CASSYSSQSGVNYGYTF
j_call: TRBJ2-7; clone_size: -; v_call: TRBV7-2; d_call: TRBD1; cdr3_nt: TGTGCCAGCAGCTTATGGGACAGGGGCTCCTACGAGCAGTACTTC; cdr3_aa: CASSLWDRGSYEQYF
j_call: TRBJ2-3; clone_size: few; v_call: TRBV29-1; d_call: -; cdr3_nt: TGCAGCGTTAGCGAGGTTGGAGATACGCAGTATTTT; cdr3_aa: CSVSEVGDTQYF
j_call: TRBJ2-3; clone_size: -; v_call: TRBV7-9; d_call: -; cdr3_nt: TGTGCCAGCAGCTTACAACACAGTGGCACAGATACGCAGTATTTT; cdr3_aa: CASSLQHSGTDTQYF
j_call: TRBJ2-3; clone_size: -; v_call: TRBV7-9; d_call: -; cdr3_nt: TGTGCCAGCAGCTCCACCCTTAGCACAGATACGCGGTATTTT; cdr3_aa: CASSSTLSTDTRYF
j_call: TRBJ2-2; clone_size: -; v_call: TRBV15; d_call: -; cdr3_nt: TGTGCCACCAGCTCGGGGGCCCCAGGGGAGCTGTTTTTT; cdr3_aa: CATSSGAPGELFF
j_call: TRBJ1-5; clone_size: few; v_call: TRBV7-2; d_call: TRBD1; cdr3_nt: TGTGCCAGCAGCTACCAGGGGGCTGGTAGCAATCAGCCCCAGCATTTT; cdr3_aa: CASSYQGAGSNQPQHF
j_call: TRBJ2-3; clone_size: few; v_call: TRBV3-1; d_call: -; cdr3_nt: TGTGCCAGCAGCCAAGAGAGGATGGGAGCAGATACGCAGTATTTT; cdr3_aa: CASSQERMGADTQYF
j_call: TRBJ2-3; clone_size: few; v_call: TRBV10-3; d_call: TRBD2; cdr3_nt: TGTGCCATCAGTTACTTAGCGGGGAGGGCAGATACGCAGTATTTT; cdr3_aa: CAISYLAGRADTQYF
j_call: TRBJ2-2; clone_size: once; v_call: TRBV7-8; d_call: -; cdr3_nt: TGTGCCAGCAGCTTATCCATTTCCGGGGAGCTGTTTTTT; cdr3_aa: CASSLSISGELFF
j_call: TRBJ2-3; clone_size: few; v_call: TRBV7-9; d_call: -; cdr3_nt: TGTGCCAGCAGCTTTCAGAATTGGAAGCAGTATTTT; cdr3_aa: CASSFQNWKQYF
j_call: TRBJ2-4; clone_size: -; v_call: TRBV7-9; d_call: -; cdr3_nt: TGTGCCAGCAGCCCCCAGGGGTCAAACATTCAGTACTTC; cdr3_aa: CASSPQGSNIQYF
j_call: TRBJ2-7; clone_size: -; v_call: TRBV19; d_call: TRBD1; cdr3_nt: TGTGCCAGTAGACGGGGCTACCGGGACAGGGAGGGCGAGCAGTACTTC; cdr3_aa: CASRRGYRDREGEQYF
j_call: TRBJ2-7; clone_size: many; v_call: TRBV5-1; d_call: TRBD2; cdr3_nt: TGCGCCAGCAGCTTGGATCTAGCGGCGAACTCCTACGAGCAGTACTTC; cdr3_aa: CASSLDLAANSYEQYF
j_call: TRBJ2-2; clone_size: -; v_call: TRBV9; d_call: -; cdr3_nt: TGTGCCAGCAGCAACAGGGTGGACACCGGGGAGCTGTTTTTT; cdr3_aa: CASSNRVDTGELFF